Each of the 28 T cell receptor beta chains below was sequenced from the same sample in a study of blood T cell repertoires in COVID-19. Clones were read by immunoSEQ multiplex PCR, and TCRdb kept only the in-frame ones, dropping some. There are about 57,000 clones in the sample; around 82% occur only once, and more than 8% lies in the top ten. Source material: peripheral blood. The receptor source for this set is a woman of 80 years or more with acute or convalescent COVID-19.

The gene calls are TRBV6-5 and TRBJ2-3, with 8 nucleotides matching TRBD1. The CDR3 totals 14 residues. V gave up 8 bases and J gave up 4 bases; unmatched junction bases: 8. Germline V CDR1 and CDR2: MNHEY, SVGAGI. CDR3 DNA: TGTGCCAGCGCCAGGACAGGGTTTTCAGATACGCAGTATTTT. Translating it yields CASARTGFSDTQYF.

This chain links TRBV7-9 with TRBJ2-1; TRBD2 agrees at 14 bases. This CDR3 contains 18 residues. Germline values: CDR1 SEHNR, CDR2 FQNEAQ (reference sequence). V lost 5 bases, J lost 0 bases, and 6 bases stayed unmatched. CDR3 loop: CASSQEGTSGSSYNEQFF. For the CDR3, the DNA is TGTGCCAGCAGCCAAGAGGGGACTAGCGGGAGCTCCTACAATGAGCAGTTCTTC.

V is TRBV10-3 and J is TRBJ1-6; D might be TRBD1 (6 bases). The germline V gene encodes CDR1 ENHRY and CDR2 SYGVKD. The CDR3 is 15 amino acids. V lost 10 bases, J lost 4 bases, and 17 bases lay in between. In DNA, the CDR3 is TGTGCCAGCCGGACAGCTAACTTGTATAATTCACCCCTCCACTTT. Protein product: CASRTANLYNSPLHF.

CDR3 sequence reads: CSASLQGGHGYTF. CDR3 in DNA: TGCAGTGCTAGTTTACAAGGGGGCCATGGCTACACCTTC. The V gene is TRBV20-1, the J gene TRBJ1-2; TRBD1 aligns across 7 bases. Looked up from germline, CDR1 is DFQATT and CDR2 is SNEGSKA (reference sequence). The junction had 7 bases not matched to a gene; V was cut back by 3 bases and J by 6 bases. This CDR3 comprises 13 residues.

The chain couples TRBV18 to TRBJ2-1, with D possibly TRBD1 on 5 matching bases. The germline CDR1 and CDR2 sequences are KGHSH and LQKENI. The CDR3 runs 16 residues. V lost 2 bases, J lost 4 bases, and 15 bases lay in between. The DNA of the CDR3 is TGTGCCAGCTCACCAACTATAGGCAGGGCTTACAATGAGCAGTTCTTC. Encoded protein: CASSPTIGRAYNEQFF.

The chain employs TRBV6-5 and TRBJ1-5; D is undetermined. The CDR3 is 12 amino acids. V dropped 0 bases and J dropped 9 bases, with 6 bases sitting between them. Looked up from germline, CDR1 is MNHEY and CDR2 is SVGAGI. This chain's CDR3 is CASSYSTGPQHF. The CDR3, as DNA: TGTGCCAGCAGTTACTCGACGGGGCCCCAGCATTTT.

The rearrangement links TRBV10-2 to TRBJ1-1; D not certain. The V and J ends lost 2 bases and 2 bases respectively, with 6 bases between them. The CDR3 consists of 13 residues. The germline V gene encodes CDR1 WSHSY and CDR2 SAAADI. The CDR3, as DNA: TGCGCCAGCAGTGAGGGAGCTAACACTGAAGCTTTCTTT. Encoded protein: CASSEGANTEAFF.

The chain couples TRBV9 to TRBJ1-1; TRBD1 might be the D (6 bases). The CDR3 contains 13 residues. V was cut by 3 bases and J by 2 bases, with 8 bases left in between. The V gene's germline CDR1 is SGDLS and CDR2 YYNGEE. The CDR3 region is CASSADSNTEAFF. The CDR3 DNA reads TGTGCCAGCAGCGCGGACAGCAACACTGAAGCTTTCTTT.

This chain joins TRBV2 and TRBJ2-5, with 10 bases identical to TRBD1. Trimming cost V 2 bases and J 5 bases; bases outside gene matches: 11. Germline loops: CDR1 SNHLY, CDR2 FYNNEI. The CDR3 runs 17 residues. In nucleotides, the CDR3 is TGTGCCAGCAGTGAAAAGGGACAGGGGAAGGTTCGGGAGACCCAGTACTTC. It yields the protein CASSEKGQGKVRETQYF.

The chain is built from TRBV10-1 and TRBJ2-3; D gene uncertain. This CDR3 contains 14 residues. Trimming took 5 bases from V and 1 from J, leaving 10 bases between them. Germline CDR1 reads WNHNN; CDR2 reads SYGVQD (reference sequence). The CDR3 DNA sequence: TGCGCCAGCAGTAGTAGTTTGGGCACAGATACGCAGTATTTT. Translation gives CASSSSLGTDTQYF.

The V call is TRBV28, the J call TRBJ2-3, with TRBD1 matching over 7 bases. Germline lookup yields CDR1 MDHEN and CDR2 SYDVKM. The CDR3 totals 14 residues. Germline trimming cut 3 bases from V and 0 bases from J; bases unmatched to any gene: 0. The chain's CDR3 is CASSLTGSTDTQYF. Written as DNA, the CDR3 is TGTGCCAGCAGTTTGACAGGGAGCACAGATACGCAGTATTTT.

This chain connects TRBV28 to TRBJ2-3, with 8 bases that match TRBD2. The J segment lost 5 bases and the V segment lost 7 bases, leaving 8 bases of the junction unmatched. CDR1 MDHEN and CDR2 SYDVKM come from the germline V gene. The CDR3 loop spans 14 amino acids. The CDR3 protein is CASKIGGAGDTQYF. CDR3 coding DNA: TGTGCCAGCAAGATCGGGGGGGCCGGAGATACGCAGTATTTT.

Concerning this clone itself: Other nucleotide sequences from this sample produce the same CDR3. The V call is TRBV5-1, the J call TRBJ1-1; 8 bases align to TRBD1. Germline CDR1 is SGHRS and CDR2 is YFSETQ. The CDR3 sequence is 13 residues long. After removal of 5 bases from V and 4 bases from J, the junction contained 4 bases not matched to a gene. CDR3 residues: CASSITGGTEAFF. The CDR3 DNA reads as TGCGCCAGCAGTATAACAGGGGGCACTGAAGCTTTCTTT.

The J gene is TRBJ2-5, the V gene TRBV6-5, with 10 positions matching TRBD2. Unmatched junction bases numbered 6, after V lost 10 bases and J lost 4 bases. The CDR3 contains 13 residues. Germline V CDR1 and CDR2: MNHEY, SVGAGI. The CDR3: CATSLAGGETQYF. As DNA, the CDR3 is TGTGCCACATCATTAGCGGGAGGAGAGACCCAGTACTTC.

The chain carries TRBV20-1 and TRBJ1-1; D not certain. Trimming took off 8 bases at V and 6 bases at J, with 13 bases between the two ends. The germline CDR1 and CDR2 sequences are DFQATT and SNEGSKA (reference sequence). The CDR3 consists of 11 residues. CDR3 residues: CSSYLTAEAFF. CDR3 nucleotides: TGCAGTTCCTACCTTACGGCTGAAGCTTTCTTT.

This clone appeared a single time. The V and J genes are TRBV12-3 or TRBV12-4 and TRBJ2-3, with D unresolved. V was trimmed by 3 bases and J by 5 bases, leaving 9 bases between them. CDR3 size: 13 residues. The CDR3 region is CASSLRSLDTQYF. The CDR3 DNA reads TGTGCCAGCAGTTTGCGGTCTCTAGATACGCAGTATTTT.

A few counts support this clone. The CDR3: CASSPRGRNEQFF. In DNA form, the CDR3 reads TGTGCCAGCAGCCCTAGAGGGCGAAATGAGCAGTTCTTC. The chain joins TRBV9 to TRBJ2-1; a possible D gene is TRBD2 (5 bases). Germline assignment: CDR1 SGDLS and CDR2 YYNGEE. Between the trimmed V and J ends, which lost 4 bases and 7 bases, there was a span of 12 bases. This CDR3 has 13 residues.

The chain recombines TRBV21-1 with TRBJ1-6; the table's TRBD1 call for D was not verified on the DNA. TRBV21-1 is a pseudogene locus. The CDR3 has 15 amino acids. The CDR3 DNA follows: TGTGCCAGCAGCAATAGGGACAGGGTATGGTCACCCCTCCACTTT. Translating it yields CASSNRDRVWSPLHF.

The rearrangement joins TRBV7-9 to TRBJ1-1; the D gene is possibly TRBD1 (6 bases). CDR3 length: 14 amino acids. With 9 bases removed from V and 1 base from J, the gap between germline ends came to 15 bases. CDR1 and CDR2 (germline): SEHNR, FQNEAQ (reference sequence). CDR3 coding DNA: TGTGCCAGTTTTCAGGGGCAGGCGAACACTGAAGCTTTCTTT. It yields the protein CASFQGQANTEAFF.

The chain has TRBV19 and TRBJ2-5; perhaps TRBD2 as D (5 bases). Looked up from germline, CDR1 is LNHDA and CDR2 is SQIVND (reference sequence). This CDR3 contains 14 residues. The ends were cut back, 3 bases at V and 1 base at J, with 9 bases in the middle. The CDR3, as DNA: TGTGCCAGTAGTATGAGGGATGTCCAAGAGACCCAGTACTTC. This translates into CASSMRDVQETQYF.

The chain has TRBV11-2 and TRBJ2-7, with 9 bases matching TRBD2. CDR3 length: 18 amino acids. Germline CDR1 is SGHAT and CDR2 is FQNNGV. Trimming took 1 base from V and 6 from J; bases not matched to a gene: 16. CDR3 DNA sequence: TGTGCCAGCAGCTTAGGGCCCCTAGGGCGGGGGGGCCTTGCCGAGCAGTACTTC. It translates to CASSLGPLGRGGLAEQYF.

This clone has a single count. This chain joins TRBV7-6 and TRBJ2-3, with TRBD2 matching 11 bases. The CDR3 runs 19 residues. Germline assignment: CDR1 SGHVS and CDR2 FNYEAQ. Germline trimming cut 5 bases from V and 4 bases from J; bases unmatched to any gene: 17. The chain's CDR3 is CASSQLSGMVAGGPDTQYF. The CDR3 bases are TGTGCCAGCAGCCAACTTAGCGGCATGGTAGCGGGGGGGCCAGATACGCAGTATTTT.

The chain combines TRBV2 with TRBJ2-1, with 8 bases lining up with TRBD1. Germline V gene data show CDR1 as SNHLY and CDR2 as FYNNEI. CDR3 length: 12 residues. The trim removed 6 bases at V and 8 bases at J, leaving 3 bases unmatched. The CDR3 is CASSVDRDEQFF. CDR3 coding DNA: TGTGCCAGCAGCGTGGACAGGGATGAGCAGTTCTTC. The full variable domain, with the rest looked up from reference TRBV2 and TRBJ2-1, is EPEVTQTPSHQVTQMGQEVILRCVPISNHLYFYWYRQILGQKVEFLVSFYNNEISEKSEIFDDQFSVERPDGSNFTLKIRSTKLEDSAMYFCASSVDRDEQFFGPGTRLTVL.

The V call is TRBV19, the J call TRBJ1-2; D ambiguous. Germline CDR1 is LNHDA and CDR2 is SQIVND (reference sequence). The V end lost 5 bases, the J end lost 4 bases, and 14 bases lay between the germline ends. This CDR3 has 14 amino acids. CDR3 protein: CASSGFSRSYGYTF. Here the CDR3 DNA reads TGTGCCAGTAGTGGCTTCTCAAGGAGCTATGGCTACACCTTC.

V and J are TRBV12-3 or TRBV12-4 and TRBJ1-2, with 7 bases matching TRBD1. The CDR3 is 11 residues long. J lost 11 bases, V lost 6 bases, and 6 bases had no gene match. CDR3 DNA sequence: TGTGCCAGCAGCGAATCAGGGGGTTACACCTTC. As protein: CASSESGGYTF.

The gene calls are TRBV10-3 and TRBJ2-1; TRBD1 might be the D (7 bases). The CDR3 sequence is 16 residues long. V was shortened by 6 bases and J by 0 bases, with 15 bases between the two germline ends. The germline CDR1 and CDR2 sequences are ENHRY and SYGVKD. The CDR3 loop reads CAIRGTAGSSYNEQFF. Here the CDR3 DNA reads TGTGCCATCAGGGGGACAGCGGGCAGCTCCTACAATGAGCAGTTCTTC.

The genes are TRBV7-9 and TRBJ1-1; TRBD1 matches 8 bases. Germline lookup yields CDR1 SEHNR and CDR2 FQNEAQ (reference sequence). V gave up 8 bases and J gave up 1 base; unmatched junction bases: 6. This CDR3 is built from 14 residues. Written as DNA, the CDR3 is TGTGCCAGCTTCCAGGGACAGGAGAACACTGAAGCTTTCTTT. This encodes CASFQGQENTEAFF.

The chain employs TRBV7-9 and TRBJ2-3; 7 nucleotides align to TRBD1. Per the germline V gene, CDR1 is SEHNR and CDR2 is FQNEAQ (reference sequence). With V trimmed by 1 base and J by 4 bases, 5 bases remained unmatched. The CDR3 contains 15 residues. CDR3 loop: CASSLGQGEADTQYF. CDR3 sequence (DNA): TGTGCCAGCAGCTTAGGCCAGGGGGAAGCAGATACGCAGTATTTT.